This paragraph covers one TCR beta chain sequence. Sequencing used immunoSEQ multiplex PCR; TCRdb keeps in-frame clones, though not all of them. The table lists approximately 84,000 clones, approximately 94% of them singletons. This entry comes from a study of T cell changes during pregnancy in multiple sclerosis. The TCR originated in a female donor with multiple sclerosis, enrolled in a pregnancy study. The source material was peripheral blood, sampled in the third trimester of pregnancy.

The CDR3: CASSPHGGQETQYF. The CDR3 DNA reads TGTGCCAGCAGCCCCCACGGGGGGCAAGAGACCCAGTACTTC. V is TRBV9 and J is TRBJ2-5; 7 bases are a match to TRBD2. From germline, CDR1 is SGDLS and CDR2 YYNGEE. V was clipped by 4 bases and J by 2 bases; unmatched bases: 5. The CDR3 contains 14 residues.